The 7 T cell receptor beta chains presented below share a single source sample, sequenced in a study of blood T cells in healthy people across ages. The use of a sample-barcoded 5' primer and a J-beta primer mix characterized a second PCR of about 7 to 12 cycles. Each CDR3 protein is one row after TCRdb ran MiXCR on the 5' RACE reads. The sample lists 1.2 million to 1.5 million distinct CDR3 sequences, around 55% occurring once. Sequenced input: blood. The receptors derive from a man aged 18 to 35 in good health.

The rearrangement links TRBV7-2 to TRBJ2-6; no clear D. Trimming cost V 1 base and J 0 bases, with 10 bases left between them. CDR1 SGHTA and CDR2 FQGNSA come from the germline V gene. The CDR3 extends over 17 amino acids. The CDR3 spells CASSLDRLISGANVLTF. The CDR3 coding sequence is TGTGCCAGCAGCTTAGATCGTCTGATCTCTGGGGCCAACGTCCTGACTTTC.

The V call is TRBV3-1, the J call TRBJ2-3; D is unresolved. Germline lookup yields CDR1 LGHDT and CDR2 YNNKEL (reference sequence). The CDR3 runs 14 residues. V was shortened by 1 base and J by 5 bases, with 10 bases between the two germline ends. The CDR3 is CASSQVSYGDTQYF. CDR3 nucleotide sequence: TGTGCCAGCAGCCAAGTCAGTTATGGAGATACGCAGTATTTT.

The genes are TRBV30 and TRBJ2-3, with D hard to call. CDR3 length: 13 amino acids. Germline CDR1 and CDR2: GTSNPN and SVGIG (reference sequence). The V and J ends lost 0 bases and 6 bases respectively, with 10 bases between them. The CDR3 bases are TGTGCCTGGAGTGTAGGCCAAAGGGATACGCAGTATTTT. It codes for CAWSVGQRDTQYF.

V and J are TRBV6-5 and TRBJ2-5; D might be TRBD1 (6 bases). CDR3 length: 14 amino acids. Trimming pared 6 bases from V and 2 bases from J, leaving 13 bases between. The germline CDR1 and CDR2 sequences are MNHEY and SVGAGI. In DNA form, the CDR3 reads TGTGCCAGCAGGTCTCTACAGGGACAAGAGACCCAGTACTTC. Translating gives CASRSLQGQETQYF.

This chain links TRBV7-2 with TRBJ2-1, with a possible D match to TRBD2 (5 bases). The end of the DNA fits TRBJ2-7 better, so the J call may be wrong. Germline CDR1 is SGHTA and CDR2 is FQGNSA. The length of the CDR3 is 13 residues. CDR3 region: CASSLRVRTEQYF. The CDR3, as DNA: TGTGCCAGCAGCTTACGGGTTAGGACTGAGCAGTACTTC.

J is TRBJ2-7 and V is TRBV12-3 or TRBV12-4; TRBD2 aligns across 11 bases. The V gene end was trimmed by 6 bases and the J gene end by 4 bases; junction bases not matched to a gene: 5. This CDR3 region has 14 residues. Written as DNA, the CDR3 is TGTGCCAGCAGGACTAGCGGGATAGGGTACGAGCAGTACTTC. Protein sequence: CASRTSGIGYEQYF.

This clonotype came up a few times. The V call is TRBV6-5, the J call TRBJ2-1, with 12 bases fitting TRBD2. J gave up 6 bases and V 6 bases, and 9 bases lay outside the gene matches. The CDR3 contains 16 residues. The germline V gene encodes CDR1 MNHEY and CDR2 SVGAGI. The CDR3 region is CASRRKTSGGSNEQFF. CDR3 in DNA: TGTGCCAGCAGGCGAAAGACTAGCGGGGGTAGCAATGAGCAGTTCTTC.